The rows below give T cell receptor beta chains drawn from one sample of a study of T cell responses to AZD1222 COVID-19 vaccine. The protocol was immunoSEQ multiplex PCR, while the TCRdb copy is restricted to in-frame clones and leaves out a portion. The sample gives hundreds of thousands of clones, under 95% of which show up once; 0.95% to 1.1% is in the top ten. Sequencing used peripheral blood, obtained on day 0 of MenACWY control vaccination. All receptors derive from an adult in good health. Both conserved end residues are part of each CDR3. The order of the fields is J gene, V gene, clone size, D gene, CDR3 protein, CDR3 DNA. A D gene is named only where the DNA matches it firmly. Where a row states a size, it is once, few, many or the class of an expanded clone; other rows omit it.

>TRBJ2-5|TRBV19|-|-
CASSPGMETQYF
TGTGCCAGTAGTCCAGGGATGGAGACCCAGTACTTC
>TRBJ1-2|TRBV5-1|-|TRBD1
CASSPPGQGTLFGYTF
TGCGCCAGCAGCCCTCCGGGACAGGGGACGCTTTTTGGCTACACCTTC
>TRBJ1-1|TRBV7-9|-|TRBD1
CASSSYRGWNTEAFF
TGTGCCAGCAGCTCGTACAGGGGATGGAACACTGAAGCTTTCTTT
>TRBJ1-5|TRBV6-5|-|TRBD1
CASSYSGQGNQPQHF
TGTGCCAGCAGTTACTCCGGACAGGGTAATCAGCCCCAGCATTTT
>TRBJ1-4|TRBV5-6|-|-
CASSFNSPNEKLFF
TGTGCCAGCAGCTTTAACAGCCCGAATGAAAAACTGTTTTTT
>TRBJ2-4|TRBV5-4|-|-
CASSLGQGKNIQYF
TGTGCCAGCAGCTTGGGGCAGGGGAAAAACATTCAGTACTTC
>TRBJ2-5|TRBV3-1/TRBV3-2|-|-
CASSQTKETQYF
TGTGCCAGCAGCCAGACGAAGGAGACCCAGTACTTC
>TRBJ1-2|TRBV19|-|-
CATTGASGYTF
TGTGCCACCACAGGTGCATCTGGCTACACCTTC
>TRBJ2-1|TRBV12-3/TRBV12-4|-|-
CASSFHGGEQFF
TGTGCCAGCAGTTTTCACGGAGGTGAGCAGTTCTTC
>TRBJ2-1|TRBV11-2|-|-
CASSLDPTPYNEQFF
TGTGCCAGCAGCTTAGATCCGACTCCCTACAATGAGCAGTTCTTC
>TRBJ1-2|TRBV18|-|-
CASSPGGNYGYTF
TGTGCCAGCTCACCGGGAGGGAACTATGGCTACACCTTC
>TRBJ1-5|TRBV2|-|-
CASLAGYGNQPQHF
TGTGCCAGCTTAGCGGGGTACGGCAATCAGCCCCAGCATTTT
>TRBJ1-5|TRBV6-2/TRBV6-3|-|-
CASSYLAPAPSQPQHF
TGTGCCAGCAGTTACCTGGCCCCCGCTCCGAGTCAGCCCCAGCATTTT
>TRBJ1-5|TRBV6-5|-|-
CASSYQGNQPQHF
TGTGCCAGCAGTTATCAGGGCAATCAGCCCCAGCATTTT
>TRBJ1-2|TRBV5-4|-|-
CASSWGNYGYTF
TGTGCCAGCAGCTGGGGAAACTATGGCTACACCTTC
>TRBJ1-2|TRBV6-5|-|TRBD1
CASSYQRQGARGYTF
TGTGCCAGCAGTTACCAGCGACAGGGGGCGCGTGGCTACACCTTC
>TRBJ1-2|TRBV5-6|-|-
CASSEGGSYGYTF
TGTGCCAGCAGCGAGGGAGGGAGCTATGGCTACACCTTC
>TRBJ2-1|TRBV19|-|TRBD2
CASNPPGGGRFEQFF
TGTGCCAGTAACCCGCCTGGCGGGGGGCGATTTGAGCAGTTCTTC
>TRBJ2-7|TRBV5-4|-|-
CASSRETGSYEQYF
TGTGCCAGCAGCCGGGAGACAGGGTCCTACGAGCAGTACTTC
>TRBJ1-5|TRBV19|-|-
CASSIGDLSNQPQHF
TGTGCCAGTAGTATAGGGGACCTTAGCAATCAGCCCCAGCATTTT
>TRBJ1-5|TRBV6-5|once|-
CASSPQGRVNQPQHF
TGTGCCAGCAGTCCCCAGGGCAGGGTAAACCAGCCCCAGCATTTT
>TRBJ1-2|TRBV5-1|-|TRBD1
CASSWGQGGTGYTF
TGCGCCAGCAGCTGGGGACAGGGGGGAACGGGCTACACCTTC
>TRBJ1-5|TRBV28|-|-
CASSPHRDTLQPQHF
TGTGCCAGCAGCCCTCACCGGGACACCCTTCAGCCCCAGCATTTT
>TRBJ1-5|TRBV7-9|-|-
CASSSRGQPQHF
TGTGCCAGCAGCTCTAGGGGTCAGCCCCAGCATTTT
>TRBJ1-5|TRBV10-3|few|-
CAISEDSNQPQHF
TGTGCCATCAGTGAGGATAGCAATCAGCCCCAGCATTTT
>TRBJ2-3|TRBV7-2|-|TRBD2
CASSSSGGLSTDTQYF
TGTGCCAGCAGCTCTAGCGGGGGGCTTAGCACAGATACGCAGTATTTT
>TRBJ1-5|TRBV7-2|-|-
CASSLALQGEPQHF
TGTGCCAGCAGCTTAGCGCTACAGGGTGAGCCCCAGCATTTT
>TRBJ1-1|TRBV6-6|few|-
CASRPGTDNTEAFF
TGTGCCAGCAGGCCGGGGACGGACAACACTGAAGCTTTCTTT
>TRBJ1-2|TRBV30|-|TRBD1
CAWSFGTGGAGGYTF
TGTGCCTGGAGTTTTGGGACAGGGGGCGCGGGGGGCTACACCTTC
>TRBJ1-4|TRBV21-1|-|-
CALSASGPTNEKLFF
TGTGCCCTGAGTGCTTCCGGGCCCACTAATGAAAAACTGTTTTTT
>TRBJ2-7|TRBV11-2|-|-
CASSLGGPYEQYF
TGTGCCAGCAGCTTAGGAGGGCCCTACGAGCAGTACTTC
>TRBJ1-2|TRBV5-5|-|TRBD1
CASSSTGGALYGYTF
TGTGCCAGCAGCTCGACAGGGGGGGCACTCTATGGCTACACCTTC
>TRBJ2-5|TRBV3-1/TRBV3-2|-|TRBD2
CASSQDGLAGYFQYF
TGTGCCAGCAGCCAAGACGGACTAGCGGGGTATTTCCAGTACTTC
>TRBJ1-2|TRBV4-1|-|-
CASSQAPGLNGYTF
TGCGCCAGCAGCCAAGCCCCGGGACTTAATGGCTACACCTTC
>TRBJ1-1|TRBV9|-|-
CASSVVQNTEAFF
TGTGCCAGCAGCGTAGTACAGAACACTGAAGCTTTCTTT
>TRBJ1-1|TRBV12-3/TRBV12-4|once|TRBD1
CASRTGGTEAFF
TGTGCCAGCAGGACAGGGGGCACTGAAGCTTTCTTT
>TRBJ1-4|TRBV7-8|-|TRBD1
CASSSTGTAGEKLFF
TGTGCCAGCAGCTCAACCGGGACAGCAGGTGAAAAACTGTTTTTT
>TRBJ2-1|TRBV5-8|once|-
CASSNSLALEQFF
TGTGCCAGCAGCAACAGCTTAGCCCTTGAGCAGTTCTTC
>TRBJ1-2|TRBV30|-|-
CAWSGGTGLGYTF
TGTGCCTGGAGTGGGGGTACAGGGTTAGGCTACACCTTC
>TRBJ1-1|TRBV3-1/TRBV3-2|-|-
CASSQGVGATEAFF
TGTGCCAGCAGCCAAGGGGTAGGGGCCACTGAAGCTTTCTTT
>TRBJ1-6|TRBV11-2|-|-
CASSLELQGNSPLHF
TGTGCCAGCAGCTTAGAGCTACAGGGCAATTCACCCCTCCACTTT
>TRBJ1-2|TRBV18|-|TRBD1
CASSPDRANYGYTF
TGTGCCAGCTCACCAGACAGGGCAAACTATGGCTACACCTTC
>TRBJ1-2|TRBV28|few|TRBD1
CASSDRQGAIYGYTF
TGTGCCAGCAGTGATAGACAGGGGGCGATCTATGGCTACACCTTC
>TRBJ1-4|TRBV6-9|-|TRBD1
CASSYWDRETPTNEKLFF
TGTGCCAGCAGTTATTGGGACAGGGAGACCCCCACTAATGAAAAACTGTTTTTT
>TRBJ2-7|TRBV19|-|-
CASSATLTSYEQYF
TGTGCCAGTAGTGCAACTCTAACGTCCTACGAGCAGTACTTC
>TRBJ2-7|TRBV7-6|-|-
CASSLGNAGAAYEQYF
TGTGCCAGCAGCTTGGGGAACGCGGGGGCGGCCTACGAGCAGTACTTC
>TRBJ2-1|TRBV12-5|-|TRBD2
CASAPPRTSASNEQFF
TGTGCTAGTGCTCCTCCAAGGACTAGCGCCTCCAATGAGCAGTTCTTC
>TRBJ1-1|TRBV6-5|-|-
CASSLSDGLTEAFF
TGTGCCAGCAGCCTTTCGGACGGCCTCACTGAAGCTTTCTTT
>TRBJ2-2|TRBV9|once|TRBD1
CASSTTGTANTGELFF
TGTGCCAGCAGCACCACCGGGACAGCGAACACCGGGGAGCTGTTTTTT
>TRBJ1-1|TRBV30|-|-
CAWKEAEHTEAFF
TGTGCCTGGAAAGAGGCAGAACACACTGAAGCTTTCTTT
>TRBJ1-5|TRBV4-2|-|TRBD1
CASSLTGESQPQHF
TGTGCCAGCAGCCTGACAGGGGAAAGTCAGCCCCAGCATTTT
>TRBJ2-3|TRBV4-3|-|-
CASSPFTSTDTQYF
TGCGCCAGCAGCCCCTTTACTAGCACAGATACGCAGTATTTT
>TRBJ1-1|TRBV3-1/TRBV3-2|-|-
CASSQDLLGTEAFF
TGTGCCAGCAGCCAAGATCTATTGGGCACTGAAGCTTTCTTT
>TRBJ2-1|TRBV2|-|TRBD2
CASSGTSGGIAGFF
TGTGCCAGCAGTGGGACTAGCGGGGGGATAGCCGGCTTCTTC
>TRBJ1-1|TRBV5-4|-|-
CASSLVNGAGEAFF
TGTGCCAGCAGCTTGGTTAACGGGGCAGGAGAAGCTTTCTTT
>TRBJ1-5|TRBV6-5|-|-
CASRPGGPQPQHF
TGTGCCAGCAGGCCGGGGGGCCCCCAGCCCCAGCATTTT
>TRBJ1-5|TRBV6-6|-|-
CASSYDDVGAGQPQHF
TGTGCCAGCAGTTATGATGATGTGGGGGCGGGTCAGCCCCAGCATTTT
>TRBJ2-7|TRBV23-1|-|-
CASSQSGGAEQYF
TGCGCCAGCAGTCAATCTGGGGGGGCCGAGCAGTACTTC
>TRBJ1-1|TRBV3-1/TRBV3-2|-|-
CASSQITTGEAFF
TGTGCCAGCAGCCAAATAACCACAGGTGAAGCTTTCTTT
>TRBJ1-3|TRBV7-8|-|-
CASRLRGSGNTIYF
TGTGCCAGCAGACTACGAGGGTCTGGAAACACCATATATTTT